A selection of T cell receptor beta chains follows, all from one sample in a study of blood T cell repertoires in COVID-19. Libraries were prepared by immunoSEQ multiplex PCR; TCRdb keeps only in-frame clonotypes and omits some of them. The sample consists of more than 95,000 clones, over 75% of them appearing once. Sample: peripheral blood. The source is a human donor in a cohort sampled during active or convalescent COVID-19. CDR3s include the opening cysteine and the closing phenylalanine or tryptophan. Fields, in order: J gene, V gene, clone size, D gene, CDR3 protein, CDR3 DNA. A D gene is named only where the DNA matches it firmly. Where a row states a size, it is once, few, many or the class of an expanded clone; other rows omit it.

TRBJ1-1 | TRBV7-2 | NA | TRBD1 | CASSLDFDRALNTEAFF | TGTGCCAGCAGCTTAGACTTCGACAGGGCTCTGAACACTGAAGCTTTCTTT
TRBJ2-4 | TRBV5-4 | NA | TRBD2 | CASSLGLAAKNIQYF | TGTGCCAGCAGCTTGGGACTAGCGGCCAAAAACATTCAGTACTTC
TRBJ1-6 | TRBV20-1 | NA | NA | CSASSGPPFNSPLHF | TGCAGTGCTAGTTCGGGTCCTCCTTTTAATTCACCCCTCCACTTT
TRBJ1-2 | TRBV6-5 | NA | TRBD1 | CASSRAGGNYGYTF | TGTGCCAGCAGCCGCGCAGGGGGCAACTATGGCTACACCTTC
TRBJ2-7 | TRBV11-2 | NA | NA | CASSSGGGGGPRDEQYF | TGTGCCAGCAGCAGTGGGGGAGGTGGGGGACCTCGGGACGAGCAGTACTTC
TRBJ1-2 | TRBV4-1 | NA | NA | CASSQESRGWYGYTF | TGCGCCAGCAGCCAAGAAAGCAGGGGCTGGTATGGCTACACCTTC
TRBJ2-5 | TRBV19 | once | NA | CASSMGAQETQYF | TGTGCCAGTAGTATGGGGGCCCAAGAGACCCAGTACTTC
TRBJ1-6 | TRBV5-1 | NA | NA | CASSLIAGNSPLHF | TGCGCCAGCAGCCTAATTGCAGGGAATTCACCCCTCCACTTT
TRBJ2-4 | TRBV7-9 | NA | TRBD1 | CASSSGQLAKNIQYF | TGTGCCAGCAGCTCGGGACAGCTAGCCAAAAACATTCAGTACTTC
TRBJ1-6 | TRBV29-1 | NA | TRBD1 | CSVGQGNRDSPLHF | TGCAGCGTCGGACAGGGGAATCGGGATTCACCCCTCCACTTT
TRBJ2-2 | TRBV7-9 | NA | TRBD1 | CASSPQRAGTGNTGELFF | TGTGCCAGCAGCCCCCAGAGGGCGGGGACAGGGAACACCGGGGAGCTGTTTTTT
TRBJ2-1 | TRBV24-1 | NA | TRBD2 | CATSDAGLAGDSGNEQFF | TGTGCCACCAGTGATGCGGGACTAGCGGGAGACTCAGGCAATGAGCAGTTCTTC
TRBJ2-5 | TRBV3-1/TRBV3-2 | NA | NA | CASSQGRQETQYF | TGTGCCAGCAGCCAGGGCAGACAAGAGACCCAGTACTTC
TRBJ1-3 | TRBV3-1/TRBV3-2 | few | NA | CASSPGTSGNTIYF | TGTGCCAGCAGCCCTGGGACATCTGGAAACACCATATATTTT
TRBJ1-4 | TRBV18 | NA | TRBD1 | CASSPVRDRYEKLFF | TGTGCCAGCTCACCTGTCCGGGACAGATACGAAAAACTGTTTTTT
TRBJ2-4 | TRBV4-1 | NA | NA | CASSRGGEGKNIQYF | TGCGCCAGCAGCCGGGGGGGCGAAGGCAAAAACATTCAGTACTTC
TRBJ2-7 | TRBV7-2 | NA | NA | CASSPGPQGHDEQYF | TGTGCCAGCAGCCCCGGGCCCCAGGGGCACGACGAGCAGTACTTC
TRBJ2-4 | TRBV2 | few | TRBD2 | CASSDWAGGPGTQYF | TGTGCCAGCAGTGACTGGGCGGGGGGGCCCGGCACTCAGTACTTC
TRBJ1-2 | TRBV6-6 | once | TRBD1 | CASTTGQASAGYTF | TGTGCCAGCACTACGGGACAGGCCTCGGCTGGCTACACCTTC
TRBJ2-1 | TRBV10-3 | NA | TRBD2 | CAISRLAGGIYNEQFF | TGTGCCATCAGTAGACTAGCGGGGGGCATATACAATGAGCAGTTCTTC
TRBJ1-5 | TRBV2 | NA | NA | CASSEFGGAYQPQHF | TGTGCCAGCAGTGAATTTGGGGGGGCCTATCAGCCCCAGCATTTT
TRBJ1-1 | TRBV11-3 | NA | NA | CASSFTGTFPSREAFF | TGTGCCAGCAGCTTTACAGGGACCTTTCCCTCACGTGAAGCTTTCTTT
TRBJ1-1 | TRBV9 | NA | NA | CASSVRGYGTEAFF | TGTGCCAGCAGCGTAAGGGGGTACGGCACTGAAGCTTTCTTT
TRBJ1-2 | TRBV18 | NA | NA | CASSVQGYGYTF | TGTGCCAGCTCGGTACAGGGCTATGGCTACACCTTC
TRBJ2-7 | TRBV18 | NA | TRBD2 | CASSPGGGPREQYF | TGTGCCAGCTCACCAGGGGGAGGGCCGCGCGAGCAGTACTTC
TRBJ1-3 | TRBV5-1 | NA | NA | CASSYTLESGNTIYF | TGCGCCAGCAGCTATACCTTGGAGTCCGGAAACACCATATATTTT
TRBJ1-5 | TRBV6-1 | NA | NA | CASSEPRTNQPQHF | TGTGCCAGCAGTGAACCCAGGACTAATCAGCCCCAGCATTTT
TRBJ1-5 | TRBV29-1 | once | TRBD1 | CSAGQGRGQPQHF | TGCAGCGCCGGACAGGGGAGGGGTCAGCCCCAGCATTTT
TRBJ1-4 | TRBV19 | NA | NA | CASMQAGQNEKLFF | TGTGCCAGTATGCAGGCAGGGCAAAATGAAAAACTGTTTTTT
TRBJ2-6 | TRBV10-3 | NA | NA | CAPGGFSGANVLTF | TGTGCCCCCGGCGGGTTCTCTGGGGCCAACGTCCTGACTTTC
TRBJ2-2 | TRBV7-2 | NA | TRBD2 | CASRVTSFPGELFF | TGTGCCAGCAGAGTGACTAGCTTTCCCGGGGAGCTGTTTTTT
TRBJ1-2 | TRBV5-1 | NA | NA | CASSGDGLANYGYTF | TGCGCCAGCAGCGGGGACGGACTAGCTAACTATGGCTACACCTTC